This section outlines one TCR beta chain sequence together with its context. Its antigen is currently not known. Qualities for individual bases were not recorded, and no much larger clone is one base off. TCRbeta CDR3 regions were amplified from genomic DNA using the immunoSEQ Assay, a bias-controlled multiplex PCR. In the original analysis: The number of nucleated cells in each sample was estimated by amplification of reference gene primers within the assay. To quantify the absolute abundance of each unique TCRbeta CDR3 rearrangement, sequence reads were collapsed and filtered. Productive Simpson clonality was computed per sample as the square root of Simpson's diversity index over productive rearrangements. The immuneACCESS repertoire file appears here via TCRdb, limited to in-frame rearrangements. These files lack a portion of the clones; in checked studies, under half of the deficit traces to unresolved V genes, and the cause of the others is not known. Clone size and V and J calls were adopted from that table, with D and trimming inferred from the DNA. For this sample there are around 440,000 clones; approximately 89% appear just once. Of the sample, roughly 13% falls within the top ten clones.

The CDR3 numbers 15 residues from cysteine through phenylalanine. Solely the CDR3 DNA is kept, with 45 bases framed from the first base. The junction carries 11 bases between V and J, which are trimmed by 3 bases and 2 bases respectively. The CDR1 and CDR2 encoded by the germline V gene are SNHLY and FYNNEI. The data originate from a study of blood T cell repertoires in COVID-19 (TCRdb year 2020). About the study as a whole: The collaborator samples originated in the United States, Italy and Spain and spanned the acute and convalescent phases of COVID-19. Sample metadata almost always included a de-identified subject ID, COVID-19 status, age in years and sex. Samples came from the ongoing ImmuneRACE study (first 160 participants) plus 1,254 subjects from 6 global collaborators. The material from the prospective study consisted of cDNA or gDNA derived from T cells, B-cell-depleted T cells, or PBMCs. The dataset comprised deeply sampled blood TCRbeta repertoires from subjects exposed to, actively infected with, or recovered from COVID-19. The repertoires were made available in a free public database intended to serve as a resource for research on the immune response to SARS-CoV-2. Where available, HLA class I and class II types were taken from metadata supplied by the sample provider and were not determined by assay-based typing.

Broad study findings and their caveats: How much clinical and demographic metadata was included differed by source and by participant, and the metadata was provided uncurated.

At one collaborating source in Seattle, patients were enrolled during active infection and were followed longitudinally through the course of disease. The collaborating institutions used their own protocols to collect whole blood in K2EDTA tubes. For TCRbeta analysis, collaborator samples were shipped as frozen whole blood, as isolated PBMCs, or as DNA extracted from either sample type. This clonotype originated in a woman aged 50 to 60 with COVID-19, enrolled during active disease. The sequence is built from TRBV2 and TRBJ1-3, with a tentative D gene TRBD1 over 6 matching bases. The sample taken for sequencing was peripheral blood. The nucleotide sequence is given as TGTGCCAGCAGTGAGACAGGTACCACTGGAAACACCATATATTTT. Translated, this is CASSETGTTGNTIYF.